Listed below are T cell receptor beta chains from one sample, sequenced in a study of cytomegalovirus exposure and HLA in healthy donors. The protocol was immunoSEQ multiplex PCR, while the TCRdb copy is restricted to in-frame clones and leaves out a portion. Seen here are under 250,000 clones, about 85% observed once, and the top ten hold approximately 0.24%. The sequencing input was PBMCs. These receptors were taken from a girl aged 2 to 9 in good health and CMV-seronegative. Both conserved end residues are part of each CDR3. Fields, in order: CDR3 DNA, CDR3 protein, J gene, D gene, V gene, clone size. A D gene is named only where the DNA matches it firmly. Not all rows give a size; the values are once, few, many and, for expanded clones, a class.

DNA: TGTGCCAGCAGCTTAGGTAGCGGGATGGGGGCCGGGGAGCTGTTTTTT; CDR3: CASSLGSGMGAGELFF; J: TRBJ2-2; D: TRBD2; V: TRBV11-2; size: NA
DNA: TGTGCCAGCAGCTTAGAGGGACTAGCGGGGCGCACAGATACGCAGTATTTT; CDR3: CASSLEGLAGRTDTQYF; J: TRBJ2-3; D: TRBD2; V: TRBV7-9; size: NA
DNA: TGCGCCAGCAGCCAAGGACCGACAGGGGTGGGTGGCTACACCTTC; CDR3: CASSQGPTGVGGYTF; J: TRBJ1-2; D: TRBD1; V: TRBV4-1; size: few
DNA: TGTGCCAGCAGCTTAGCCAGACGGGGGGCACAAGAGACCCAGTACTTC; CDR3: CASSLARRGAQETQYF; J: TRBJ2-5; D: NA; V: TRBV7-6; size: NA
DNA: TGCGCCAGCAGCTTGGGTACAGGGGGTACAGATCAGCCCCAGCATTTT; CDR3: CASSLGTGGTDQPQHF; J: TRBJ1-5; D: TRBD1; V: TRBV5-1; size: NA
DNA: TGCGCCAGCAGCTCGGGACAGTCGGGAAGGGAAAAACTGTTTTTT; CDR3: CASSSGQSGREKLFF; J: TRBJ1-4; D: TRBD1; V: TRBV5-1; size: NA
DNA: TGCGCCAGCAGCCCGGGCGGGAGTATTTCGTACGAGCAGTACTTC; CDR3: CASSPGGSISYEQYF; J: TRBJ2-7; D: TRBD2; V: TRBV4-1; size: once
DNA: TGTGCCATCAGTGAGTCGGACATACTCAAAACTAATGAAAAACTGTTTTTT; CDR3: CAISESDILKTNEKLFF; J: TRBJ1-4; D: NA; V: TRBV10-3; size: NA
DNA: TGTGCCAGCAGTCGATATACGGATGAGCAGTTCTTC; CDR3: CASSRYTDEQFF; J: TRBJ2-1; D: NA; V: TRBV11-2; size: NA
DNA: TGTGCCAGCAGCACCTTTAGCGGAACCTACGAGCAGTACTTC; CDR3: CASSTFSGTYEQYF; J: TRBJ2-7; D: NA; V: TRBV11-2; size: once
DNA: TGTGCCAGCAGCTTAGGTGCGATCTACAATGAGCAGTTCTTC; CDR3: CASSLGAIYNEQFF; J: TRBJ2-1; D: NA; V: TRBV7-9; size: NA
DNA: TGTGCCTGGAGTATTAGCTCTGGAAACACCATATATTTT; CDR3: CAWSISSGNTIYF; J: TRBJ1-3; D: NA; V: TRBV30; size: few
DNA: TGCGCCAGCAGTGCCCAACTAGCGGGAGATTACGAGCAGTACTTC; CDR3: CASSAQLAGDYEQYF; J: TRBJ2-7; D: TRBD2; V: TRBV10-1; size: few
DNA: TGCGCCAGCAGCTTGCCTAGCGGGAGCCTCACCGCGGAAGATGAGCAGTTCTTC; CDR3: CASSLPSGSLTAEDEQFF; J: TRBJ2-1; D: TRBD2; V: TRBV5-1; size: few
DNA: TGTGCCAGCAGCTTCCCCTCCTCCTACGAGCAGTACTTC; CDR3: CASSFPSSYEQYF; J: TRBJ2-7; D: NA; V: TRBV7-8; size: few
DNA: TGCGCCAGCCGGAGGACAGAGGGTAATGAAAAACTGTTTTTT; CDR3: CASRRTEGNEKLFF; J: TRBJ1-4; D: NA; V: TRBV5-1; size: NA
DNA: TGTGCCAGCAGTGAAATCGGCAGCGGGTCACGCTCCTACGGGCAGTACTTC; CDR3: CASSEIGSGSRSYGQYF; J: TRBJ2-7; D: NA; V: TRBV2; size: once
DNA: TGTGCCAGCAGTCCTTGGGACACAGTTACCTACGAGCAGTACTTC; CDR3: CASSPWDTVTYEQYF; J: TRBJ2-7; D: NA; V: TRBV2; size: NA
DNA: TGTGCCAGCAGCTTCGCCTCTTCGGCAGATACGCAGTATTTT; CDR3: CASSFASSADTQYF; J: TRBJ2-3; D: NA; V: TRBV5-6; size: NA
DNA: TGTGCCAGCAGTGAAGCGTCAGGGCCCCCCTACAATGAGCAGTTCTTC; CDR3: CASSEASGPPYNEQFF; J: TRBJ2-1; D: NA; V: TRBV6-1; size: NA
DNA: TGTGCCAGCAGCTTAACCGGACAGGGGGCAGGAGAGCAGTACTTC; CDR3: CASSLTGQGAGEQYF; J: TRBJ2-7; D: TRBD1; V: TRBV7-9; size: NA
DNA: TGCGCCAGCAGTCTCGGGACTAGCGGGGACCCCTACAATGAGCAGTTCTTC; CDR3: CASSLGTSGDPYNEQFF; J: TRBJ2-1; D: TRBD2; V: TRBV5-1; size: NA
DNA: TGTGCCAGCAGTTACATAGCGGGCGGATACAATGAGCAGTTCTTC; CDR3: CASSYIAGGYNEQFF; J: TRBJ2-1; D: TRBD2; V: TRBV6-6; size: NA
DNA: TGTGCTAGTGGCCCACAGGGAATTAAAGAGACCCAGTACTTC; CDR3: CASGPQGIKETQYF; J: TRBJ2-5; D: NA; V: TRBV12-5; size: NA
DNA: TGTGCCAGCAGCCTCTCTTTCGGAGGTACTGAAGCTTTCTTT; CDR3: CASSLSFGGTEAFF; J: TRBJ1-1; D: NA; V: TRBV7-9; size: NA
DNA: TGTGCCAGCAGCTCCTGGGGCTACACAGGAGCCAATTCACCCCTCCACTTT; CDR3: CASSSWGYTGANSPLHF; J: TRBJ1-6; D: NA; V: TRBV5-4; size: NA
DNA: TGCAGCGTTGGGGACATGAATCAGCCCCAGCATTTT; CDR3: CSVGDMNQPQHF; J: TRBJ1-5; D: NA; V: TRBV29-1; size: NA
DNA: TGTGCCAGCAGCGTCGGGGCTCCGGGACAGGGGGCGCGTCAGCCCCAGCATTTT; CDR3: CASSVGAPGQGARQPQHF; J: TRBJ1-5; D: TRBD1; V: TRBV7-6; size: NA
DNA: TGTGCCAGCACAGCGGGGGGGCTCCGGACCTACAATGAGCAGTTCTTC; CDR3: CASTAGGLRTYNEQFF; J: TRBJ2-1; D: TRBD2; V: TRBV2; size: NA
DNA: TGTGCCAGCAGCAAGGACGGCGGGTACAATGAGCAGTTCTTC; CDR3: CASSKDGGYNEQFF; J: TRBJ2-1; D: NA; V: TRBV7-9; size: NA
DNA: TGTGCCAGCAGCAACCGAGCGGAGACCCAGTACTTC; CDR3: CASSNRAETQYF; J: TRBJ2-5; D: NA; V: TRBV6-5; size: NA
DNA: TGTGCCAGTAGTATAACGGACAGGGGCGATCAGCCCCAGCATTTT; CDR3: CASSITDRGDQPQHF; J: TRBJ1-5; D: TRBD1; V: TRBV19; size: NA
DNA: TGTGCCAGCAGTGAAGGAGGGGAGCAGTTCTTC; CDR3: CASSEGGEQFF; J: TRBJ2-1; D: NA; V: TRBV6-1; size: NA
DNA: TGCGCCAGCAGCTTCAGAGGCCAGTCCCTATCTGGGGCCAACGTCCTGACTTTC; CDR3: CASSFRGQSLSGANVLTF; J: TRBJ2-6; D: NA; V: TRBV4-1; size: NA
DNA: TGTGCCAGCAGCTTAGGGCGAGGAGCCCGCAATCAGCCCCAGCATTTT; CDR3: CASSLGRGARNQPQHF; J: TRBJ1-5; D: NA; V: TRBV7-9; size: NA
DNA: TGCGCCAGCAGCTATAGTGGGAGTAGCGGGGGCCAAGAGACCCAGTACTTC; CDR3: CASSYSGSSGGQETQYF; J: TRBJ2-5; D: TRBD2; V: TRBV5-1; size: NA
DNA: TGTGCCAGCAGTTGGGAAGGGACTAGCGGAGAATACGAGCAGTACTTC; CDR3: CASSWEGTSGEYEQYF; J: TRBJ2-7; D: TRBD2; V: TRBV6-7; size: few
DNA: TGTGCCAGCAGTGAATATAGATCAACTGGCTACACCTTC; CDR3: CASSEYRSTGYTF; J: TRBJ1-2; D: NA; V: TRBV25-1; size: NA
DNA: TGTGCCAGCAGCTCACAGGGGGTGAACGAGCAGTACTTC; CDR3: CASSSQGVNEQYF; J: TRBJ2-7; D: TRBD1; V: TRBV7-9; size: NA
DNA: TGCGCCAGCAGTGAGTTTGGACTAGCGGGCACAGATACGCAGTATTTT; CDR3: CASSEFGLAGTDTQYF; J: TRBJ2-3; D: TRBD2; V: TRBV10-1; size: NA
DNA: TGTGCCAGCAGTCTAGCGGGAGGGACCTACGAGCAGTACTTC; CDR3: CASSLAGGTYEQYF; J: TRBJ2-7; D: TRBD2; V: TRBV6-6; size: NA
DNA: TGTGCCAGCAGTAGGACAGCCCCGTACCAAGAGACCCAGCACTTC; CDR3: CASSRTAPYQETQHF; J: TRBJ2-5; D: NA; V: TRBV25-1; size: once
DNA: TGTGCCAGCAGTTTTACGGGGGGCGGAGAGACCCAGTACTTC; CDR3: CASSFTGGGETQYF; J: TRBJ2-5; D: NA; V: TRBV27; size: NA
DNA: TGCAGCGTTGAAGTTGCGAGGGGGCAGGGCTACGAGCAGTACTTC; CDR3: CSVEVARGQGYEQYF; J: TRBJ2-7; D: TRBD1; V: TRBV29-1; size: NA
DNA: TGTGCCCTGCCTCCAGAGACTGTCGAGCAGTACTTC; CDR3: CALPPETVEQYF; J: TRBJ2-7; D: NA; V: TRBV6-5; size: few
DNA: TGTGCCAGCAGCTACCGGGCCTACGAGCAGTACTTC; CDR3: CASSYRAYEQYF; J: TRBJ2-7; D: NA; V: TRBV7-2; size: NA
DNA: TGTGCCAGCAGCGACAAGGGGGCTATGAACGAGCAGTACTTC; CDR3: CASSDKGAMNEQYF; J: TRBJ2-7; D: TRBD1; V: TRBV6-6; size: once
DNA: TGTGCCAGCAGTCCGTCGCCCGGGACAGGGGCCAACGAGCAGTACTTC; CDR3: CASSPSPGTGANEQYF; J: TRBJ2-7; D: TRBD1; V: TRBV5-4; size: NA
DNA: TGTGCCAGCAGTGAACTCGGGAGTGAGCAGTTCTTC; CDR3: CASSELGSEQFF; J: TRBJ2-1; D: NA; V: TRBV6-1; size: NA
DNA: TGTGCCAGCAGCTTAGGGGGACAGGGGATAAACACTGAAGCTTTCTTT; CDR3: CASSLGGQGINTEAFF; J: TRBJ1-1; D: TRBD1; V: TRBV11-2; size: NA
DNA: TGTGCCAGTACCTCTAGTTTGAGAGGGGGTGAGCAGTTCTTC; CDR3: CASTSSLRGGEQFF; J: TRBJ2-1; D: NA; V: TRBV19; size: NA
DNA: TGTGCCAGCTCACCACCGGGACTAGCTTTGGGTGAGCAGTTCTTC; CDR3: CASSPPGLALGEQFF; J: TRBJ2-1; D: TRBD2; V: TRBV18; size: few
DNA: TGCGCCAGCAGCCCGGGACAGTACTCTGGAAACACCATATATTTT; CDR3: CASSPGQYSGNTIYF; J: TRBJ1-3; D: TRBD1; V: TRBV4-1; size: NA
DNA: TGTGCCAGCAGCCCCCGGAGTCATGAGCAGTTCTTC; CDR3: CASSPRSHEQFF; J: TRBJ2-1; D: NA; V: TRBV7-8; size: NA
DNA: TGCGCCAGCAGCCAGCAGGGGACCTACGAGCAGTACTTC; CDR3: CASSQQGTYEQYF; J: TRBJ2-7; D: NA; V: TRBV4-1; size: few